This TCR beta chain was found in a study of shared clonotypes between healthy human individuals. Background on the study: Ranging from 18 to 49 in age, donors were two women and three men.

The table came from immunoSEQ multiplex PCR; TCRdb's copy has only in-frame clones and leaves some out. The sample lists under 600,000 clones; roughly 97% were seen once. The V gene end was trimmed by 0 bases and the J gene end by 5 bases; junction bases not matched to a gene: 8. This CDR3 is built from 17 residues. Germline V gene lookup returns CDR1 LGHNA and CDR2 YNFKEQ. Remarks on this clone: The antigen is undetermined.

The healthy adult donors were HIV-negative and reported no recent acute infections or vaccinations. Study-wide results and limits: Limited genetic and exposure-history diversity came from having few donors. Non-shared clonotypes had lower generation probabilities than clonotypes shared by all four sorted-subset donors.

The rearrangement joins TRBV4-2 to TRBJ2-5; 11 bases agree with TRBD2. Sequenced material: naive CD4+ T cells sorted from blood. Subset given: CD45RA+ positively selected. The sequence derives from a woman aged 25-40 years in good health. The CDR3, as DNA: TGTGCCAGCAGCCAAGATCCCACTAGCGGGAGATGGGAGACCCAGTACTTC. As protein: CASSQDPTSGRWETQYF.